These T cell receptor beta chains were read from a single sample in a study of CD8 T cells in Susac syndrome. MiXCR was run by TCRdb on the immunoSEQ multiplex PCR reads, yielding one entry per CDR3 protein. The sample has approximately 190,000 distinct CDR3 sequences; 95% are singletons. The source material was CD8+ T cells from PBMCs. Receptors originate from a human donor with Susac syndrome. CDR3s include the opening cysteine and the closing phenylalanine or tryptophan. Fields, in order: V gene, J gene, D gene, clone size, CDR3 protein, CDR3 DNA. The D gene is left open where the match is weak. Size is stated for part of the rows, as once, few or many counts, or as a class when the clone is expanded.

TRBV7-9	TRBJ2-3	.	few	CASTSDTQYF	TGTGCCAGCACCTCCGATACGCAGTATTTT
TRBV7-9	TRBJ2-1	.	.	CASSFTESYNEQFF	TGTGCCAGCAGCTTCACAGAATCTTACAATGAGCAGTTCTTC
TRBV20-1	TRBJ1-1	.	.	CSADVGETEAFF	TGCAGTGCCGACGTAGGGGAGACTGAAGCTTTCTTT
TRBV29-1	TRBJ1-1	TRBD1	.	CSVEGQERTEAFF	TGCAGCGTTGAGGGACAGGAGCGCACTGAAGCTTTCTTT
TRBV12-3/TRBV12-4	TRBJ2-1	.	.	CASSLRHNEQFF	TGTGCCAGCAGTTTGCGACACAATGAGCAGTTCTTC
TRBV20-1	TRBJ2-3	TRBD2	.	CSARGSGRVNTQYF	TGCAGTGCTAGAGGTAGCGGGAGGGTAAATACGCAGTATTTT
TRBV24-1	TRBJ2-3	.	.	CATSDGGRDTQYF	TGTGCCACCAGTGATGGGGGGCGCGATACGCAGTATTTT
TRBV13	TRBJ2-7	TRBD1	.	CASSSGQGLSYEQYF	TGTGCCAGCAGCTCAGGACAGGGCCTATCCTACGAGCAGTACTTC
TRBV20-1	TRBJ2-1	.	.	CSASGRDWIIWNEQFF	TGCAGTGCTAGTGGCAGGGACTGGATCATATGGAATGAGCAGTTCTTC
TRBV20-1	TRBJ2-5	TRBD2	.	CSARDRDLAGVRETQYF	TGCAGTGCTAGAGATCGGGATCTAGCGGGAGTGCGTGAGACCCAGTACTTC
TRBV28	TRBJ1-5	.	.	CASSLAAQGLRASNQPQHF	TGTGCCAGCAGTCTCGCAGCACAGGGACTTAGGGCGAGCAATCAGCCCCAGCATTTT
TRBV7-9	TRBJ2-3	TRBD2	.	CASSLGDYFTDTQYF	TGTGCCAGCAGCTTAGGGGACTATTTTACAGATACGCAGTATTTT
TRBV7-9	TRBJ2-7	TRBD1	.	CASSPGQSEQYF	TGTGCCAGCAGCCCGGGACAGTCCGAGCAGTACTTC
TRBV18	TRBJ2-5	TRBD2	.	CASSPAVGSGGQETQYF	TGTGCCAGCTCACCTGCCGTTGGTAGCGGGGGCCAAGAGACCCAGTACTTC
TRBV28	TRBJ2-1	.	.	CASSPPSNYNEQFF	TGTGCCAGCAGTCCCCCCTCTAACTACAATGAGCAGTTCTTC
TRBV19	TRBJ1-1	TRBD1	.	CASSSWTGAKTEAFF	TGTGCCAGTAGTTCCTGGACAGGGGCCAAAACTGAAGCTTTCTTT
TRBV5-6	TRBJ2-2	TRBD2	.	CASSFLTSGNTGELFF	TGTGCCAGCAGCTTCTTGACTAGCGGGAACACCGGGGAGCTGTTTTTT
TRBV20-1	TRBJ2-7	.	.	CSARAASSYEQYF	TGCAGTGCTAGAGCGGCTAGCTCCTACGAGCAGTACTTC
TRBV15	TRBJ1-1	TRBD1	.	CATSGRDRGRRTEAFF	TGTGCCACCAGCGGCCGGGACAGGGGGCGCCGGACTGAAGCTTTCTTT
TRBV29-1	TRBJ2-2	.	.	CSVEDGDLATGELFF	TGCAGCGTTGAAGATGGGGATTTGGCGACCGGGGAGCTGTTTTTT
TRBV6-2/TRBV6-3	TRBJ2-1	.	.	CASSYPQLNNEQFF	TGTGCCAGCAGTTACCCTCAACTAAACAATGAGCAGTTCTTC
TRBV14	TRBJ2-3	.	.	CASSEDRPDTQYF	TGTGCCAGCAGCGAGGACAGACCAGATACGCAGTATTTT
TRBV2	TRBJ2-1	TRBD2	.	CASSELLAGASEQFF	TGTGCCAGCAGTGAGTTGCTAGCGGGAGCCTCTGAGCAGTTCTTC
TRBV5-6	TRBJ2-7	.	.	CASSLDGGTYEQYF	TGTGCCAGCAGCTTAGACGGAGGGACCTACGAGCAGTACTTC
TRBV14	TRBJ2-2	.	.	CASSGKGNTGELFF	TGTGCCAGCAGTGGAAAGGGGAACACCGGGGAGCTGTTTTTT
TRBV20-1	TRBJ2-7	TRBD2	.	CSGLKTSVREQYF	TGCAGTGGGTTAAAGACTAGCGTGAGGGAGCAGTACTTC
TRBV28	TRBJ2-1	TRBD2	.	CASSLLSSGNEQFF	TGTGCCAGCAGTTTATTATCTAGCGGAAATGAGCAGTTCTTC
TRBV27	TRBJ2-7	TRBD1	.	CASSGGQNSYEQYF	TGTGCCAGCAGTGGGGGACAGAACTCCTACGAGCAGTACTTC
TRBV4-1	TRBJ2-7	TRBD1	.	CASSQQPGQGYEQYF	TGCGCCAGCAGCCAACAGCCGGGACAGGGCTACGAGCAGTACTTC
TRBV27	TRBJ2-2	TRBD1	.	CASSLLPQGADGELFF	TGTGCCAGCAGTCTCCTTCCACAGGGGGCTGACGGGGAGCTGTTTTTT
TRBV29-1	TRBJ2-7	TRBD1	.	CSVTSPGTGAYEQYF	TGCAGCGTCACATCCCCCGGGACAGGGGCCTACGAGCAGTACTTC
TRBV9	TRBJ2-1	TRBD2	.	CASSVASGAHNEQFF	TGTGCCAGCAGCGTAGCCAGCGGGGCCCACAATGAGCAGTTCTTC
TRBV27	TRBJ2-2	.	.	CASSLYGGELFF	TGTGCCAGCAGTTTATATGGCGGGGAGCTGTTTTTT
TRBV6-5	TRBJ2-5	TRBD2	.	CASSYKFGISSGEQETQYF	TGTGCCAGCAGTTACAAGTTTGGTATTAGTAGCGGGGAACAAGAGACCCAGTACTTC
TRBV20-1	TRBJ2-3	.	.	CSATGTGVTDTQYF	TGCAGTGCCACCGGGACTGGTGTCACAGATACGCAGTATTTT
TRBV9	TRBJ1-5	.	.	CASSVDWSQPQHF	TGTGCCAGCAGCGTAGATTGGAGTCAGCCCCAGCATTTT
TRBV11-2	TRBJ2-7	.	.	CASSLDGPEQYF	TGTGCCAGCAGCTTAGACGGGCCCGAGCAGTACTTC
TRBV9	TRBJ2-5	.	.	CASSPFGTVQETQYF	TGTGCCAGCAGTCCCTTTGGGACGGTTCAAGAGACCCAGTACTTC
TRBV12-3/TRBV12-4	TRBJ1-2	.	.	CASSFRNSGYTF	TGTGCCAGCAGTTTTCGAAACTCTGGCTACACCTTC
TRBV19	TRBJ2-1	TRBD2	.	CASSATSGRYNEQFF	TGTGCCAGTAGTGCCACTAGCGGGAGGTACAATGAGCAGTTCTTC
TRBV24-1	TRBJ1-5	TRBD1	.	CATSEGQVGNQPQHF	TGTGCCACCAGTGAAGGACAGGTGGGCAATCAGCCCCAGCATTTT
TRBV27	TRBJ2-7	TRBD2	.	CATKFGSGRSEQYF	TGTGCCACCAAGTTTGGGAGCGGGAGATCTGAGCAGTACTTC
TRBV29-1	TRBJ2-6	.	.	CSVEIGGANVLTF	TGCAGCGTTGAAATAGGTGGGGCCAACGTCCTGACTTTC
TRBV19	TRBJ2-1	.	.	CASSLSAPNEQFF	TGTGCCAGTAGTTTGTCTGCCCCCAATGAGCAGTTCTTC
TRBV3-1	TRBJ2-3	.	.	CASSQLYTEITDTQYF	TGTGCCAGCAGCCAACTCTACACAGAGATCACAGATACGCAGTATTTT